Detailed here is one T cell receptor beta chain. One end of the junction is discordant with germline, which a read error may explain. Other nucleotide sequences from this sample produce the same CDR3. Germline CDR1 and CDR2: KGHDR and SFDVKD. The length of the CDR3 is 15 residues. The source of the sample is a study of blood T cell repertoires in COVID-19. Overall study: From the United States, Italy and Spain came samples of acute and convalescent COVID-19. T cells, B-cell-depleted T cells, or PBMCs provided the cDNA or gDNA that served as material.

In the original processing: Reference gene primer amplification gave nucleated cell count estimates. The assay was immunoSEQ multiplex PCR, and TCRdb's table has in-frame clones only and misses some. V and J calls and clone size come straight from that table; D and trimming were deduced from the DNA. The profile shows over 65,000 clones, around four fifths of them singletons. The specimen sequenced was peripheral blood. The J gene is TRBJ2-1, the V gene TRBV24-1; TRBD2 agrees at 8 bases. The clonotype was recovered from an older man with active or convalescent COVID-19. CDR3: CATSDTRLAFNEQFF. The CDR3 DNA reads as TGTGCCACCAGTGATACCCGACTAGCGTTCAATGAGCAATTCTTC.